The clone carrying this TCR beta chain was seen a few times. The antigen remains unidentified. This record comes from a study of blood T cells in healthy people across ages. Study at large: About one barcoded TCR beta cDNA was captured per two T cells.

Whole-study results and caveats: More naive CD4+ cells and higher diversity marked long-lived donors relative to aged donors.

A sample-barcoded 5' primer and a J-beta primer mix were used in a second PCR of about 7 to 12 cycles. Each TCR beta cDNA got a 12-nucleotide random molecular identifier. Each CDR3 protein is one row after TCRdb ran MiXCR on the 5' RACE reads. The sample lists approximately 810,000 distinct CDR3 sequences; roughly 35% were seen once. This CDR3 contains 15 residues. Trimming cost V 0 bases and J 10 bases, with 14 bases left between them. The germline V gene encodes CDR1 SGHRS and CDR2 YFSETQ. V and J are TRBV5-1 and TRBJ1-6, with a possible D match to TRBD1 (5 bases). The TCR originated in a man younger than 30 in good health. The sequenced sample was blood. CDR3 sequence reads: CASSLEGTKLSPLHF. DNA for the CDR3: TGCGCCAGCAGCTTGGAAGGGACTAAACTCTCACCCCTCCACTTT.